What follows are 21 T cell receptor beta chains derived from one specimen sequenced in a study of T cells in tuberculosis. The time point is: new active TB diagnosis, blood taken before or within 7 days of starting treatment. Generated by immunoSEQ multiplex PCR, the TCRdb table keeps only in-frame clones and is missing some. The sample comprises about 49,000 clones, 90% to 95% of which are singletons, and more than 1.3% rests with the top ten. This specimen consisted of PBMCs, obtained at tuberculosis diagnosis. The receptors derive from an adult with tuberculosis.

V is TRBV28 and J is TRBJ2-5; no reliable D call. The germline gives CDR1 MDHEN, CDR2 SYDVKM. There are 14 residues in the CDR3. V was shortened by 7 bases and J by 5 bases, with 17 bases between the two germline ends. The DNA of the CDR3 is TGTGCCAGCATGTCAGGATCATTTACGGAGACCCAGTACTTC. Encoded protein: CASMSGSFTETQYF. The full variable domain, rest sourced from reference TRBV28 and TRBJ2-5, is DVKVTQSSRYLVKRTGEKVFLECVQDMDHENMFWYRQDPGLGLRLIYFSYDVKMKEKGDIPEGYSVSREKKERFSLILESASTNQTSMYLCASMSGSFTETQYFGPGTRLLVL.

The chain links TRBV5-1 to TRBJ2-2, with D hard to call. With 3 bases removed from V and 5 bases from J, the gap between germline ends came to 14 bases. Germline loops: CDR1 SGHRS, CDR2 YFSETQ. This CDR3 has 15 residues. CDR3 bases: TGCGCCAGCAGCTCCTTTCTTGGAGATACCGGGGAGCTGTTTTTT. It specifies CASSSFLGDTGELFF. The whole variable domain, remainder taken from reference TRBV5-1 and TRBJ2-2, is KAGVTQTPRYLIKTRGQQVTLSCSPISGHRSVSWYQQTPGQGLQFLFEYFSETQRNKGNFPGRFSGRQFSNSRSEMNVSTLELGDSALYLCASSSFLGDTGELFFGEGSRLTVL.

V and J are TRBV30 and TRBJ1-1, with 10 bases lining up with TRBD1. V lost 0 bases and J lost 3; bases outside the gene matches: 4. Germline V gene sequence: CDR1 GTSNPN, CDR2 SVGIG (reference sequence). This CDR3 comprises 15 residues. As DNA, the CDR3 is TGTGCCTGGAGTGTACGGACAGGGGGTTACACTGAAGCTTTCTTT. Protein: CAWSVRTGGYTEAFF.

CDR3 sequence reads: CASSLGAGGGLYGYTF. The CDR3 DNA reads TGTGCCAGCAGCTTAGGGGCAGGGGGCGGACTCTATGGCTACACCTTC. The rearrangement uses TRBV7-9 and TRBJ1-2; TRBD1 agrees at 8 bases. The CDR3 consists of 16 residues. J gave up 4 bases and V 1 base, and 8 bases lay outside the gene matches. The germline V gene encodes CDR1 SEHNR and CDR2 FQNEAQ (reference sequence).

This sequence joins TRBV10-3 and TRBJ2-7; 8 nucleotides agree with TRBD2. This CDR3 has 14 amino acids. V was clipped by 6 bases and J by 2 bases; unmatched bases: 6. Germline V gene sequence: CDR1 ENHRY, CDR2 SYGVKD. The CDR3: CAIREAGEAYEQYF. The CDR3 DNA follows: TGTGCCATCAGGGAAGCGGGAGAGGCCTACGAGCAGTACTTC.

The rearrangement uses TRBV25-1 and TRBJ2-5; perhaps TRBD1 as D (6 bases). Looked up from germline, CDR1 is MGHDK and CDR2 is SYGVNS. This CDR3 is 13 amino acids long. Trimming stripped 6 bases from V and 4 bases from J, with 12 bases between. For the CDR3, the DNA is TGTGCCAGCAGCCCCAGGGGAAGAGAGACCCAGTACTTC. Translating it yields CASSPRGRETQYF.

The chain couples TRBV10-2 to TRBJ1-2, with 8 bases aligning to TRBD1. Per germline, CDR1 WSHSY and CDR2 SAAADI. The V gene end was trimmed by 7 bases and the J gene end by 4 bases; junction bases not matched to a gene: 8. CDR3 length: 14 residues. CDR3 sequence (DNA): TGCGCCAGCAAGGACGGACAGGGCGGCTATGGCTACACCTTC. Encoded protein: CASKDGQGGYGYTF.

The chain couples TRBV7-9 to TRBJ2-3; D possibly corresponds to TRBD2 (6 bases). This CDR3 is 14 amino acids long. CDR1 and CDR2 from the germline V gene are SEHNR and FQNEAQ (reference sequence). The V end lost 4 bases, the J end lost 3 bases, and 11 bases lay between the germline ends. CDR3 DNA: TGTGCCAGCAGCTGGGAGCGGGTGACAGATACGCAGTATTTT. Residues: CASSWERVTDTQYF.

The J gene is TRBJ2-1, the V gene TRBV5-5; D uncertain. The CDR3 loop spans 12 amino acids. Germline values: CDR1 SGHKS, CDR2 YYEKEE (reference sequence). Trimming took 2 bases from V and 10 from J, leaving 10 bases between them. This CDR3 reads CASSFRLQEQFF. Written as DNA, the CDR3 is TGTGCCAGCAGCTTCAGGTTGCAGGAGCAGTTCTTC.

Concerning this clone itself: A junction boundary mismatches the germline segment, possibly from a read error. The DNA of the CDR3 is TGTGCCAGCTCACCAGACAGTAGCTATCAGCCCCAGCATTTT. It is translated as CASSPDSSYQPQHF. The chain recombines TRBV18 with TRBJ1-5; D is possibly TRBD1 (5 bases). Germline loops: CDR1 KGHSH, CDR2 LQKENI. The CDR3 has 14 amino acids.

This chain uses TRBV5-1 with TRBJ2-2; tentatively, D is TRBD1 (5 bases). Germline assignment: CDR1 SGHRS and CDR2 YFSETQ. V lost 0 bases, J lost 1 base, and 7 bases lay in between. This CDR3 contains 15 residues. The CDR3 DNA follows: TGCGCCAGCAGCTTGGGAAGGGGGAACACCGGGGAGCTGTTTTTT. Its translation is CASSLGRGNTGELFF.

V and J are TRBV18 and TRBJ2-7, with 7 bases aligning to TRBD1. The trim removed 5 bases at V and 6 bases at J, leaving 4 bases unmatched. This CDR3 is built from 12 residues. CDR1 and CDR2 from the germline V gene are KGHSH and LQKENI. CDR3 loop: CASSTGAGEQYF. As DNA, the CDR3 is TGTGCCAGCTCAACAGGGGCGGGCGAGCAGTACTTC.

In the case of this clone: At one end the junction does not follow the germline gene, possibly because of a read error. The chain couples TRBV7-7 to TRBJ2-1; D possibly corresponds to TRBD2 (5 bases). This CDR3 contains 16 residues. CDR1 is SSHAT, CDR2 FNYEAQ, per germline (reference sequence). CDR3 region: CASSPLPRGSYNEQFF. CDR3 nucleotides: TGTGCTAGCAGCCCCCTTCCCCGGGGCTCCTACAATGAGCAGTTCTTC.

The V call is TRBV30, the J call TRBJ1-2; no firm D call. The germline V gene has CDR1 GTSNPN and CDR2 SVGIG (reference sequence). The CDR3 runs 11 residues. Trimming removed 2 bases from V and 12 bases from J, with 13 bases in between. CDR3 nucleotide sequence: TGTGCCTGGAGTTTCTTAGAGGGTAACACCTTC. It specifies CAWSFLEGNTF. Combining the CDR3 with reference TRBV30 and TRBJ1-2 gives the whole variable domain SQTIHQWPATLVQPVGSPLSLECTVEGTSNPNLYWYRQAAGRGLQLLFYSVGIGQISSEVPQNLSASRPQDRQFILSSKKLLLSDSGFYLCAWSFLEGNTFGSGTRLTVV.

In this sample, this clone turned up once. The chain links TRBV10-3 to TRBJ2-1; D may be TRBD2 (5 bases). Trimming took off 6 bases at V and 5 bases at J, with 11 bases between the two ends. This CDR3 region has 13 residues. Germline assignment: CDR1 ENHRY and CDR2 SYGVKD. CDR3 sequence (DNA): TGTGCCATCAGGAGCGGACCTGACAATGAGCAGTTCTTC. The encoded protein is CAIRSGPDNEQFF.

V is TRBV6-5 and J is TRBJ2-5; 13 bases agree with TRBD2. V lost 0 bases, J lost 2 bases, and 0 bases stayed unmatched. Germline V gives CDR1 MNHEY, CDR2 SVGAGI. This CDR3 region has 16 residues. CDR3 residues: CASSYSLAGGQETQYF. The CDR3 nucleotides are TGTGCCAGCAGTTACTCACTAGCGGGAGGGCAAGAGACCCAGTACTTC.

The gene calls are TRBV7-2 and TRBJ1-5; D is ambiguous. Germline lookup yields CDR1 SGHTA and CDR2 FQGNSA. V lost 5 bases and J 2 bases, leaving 16 bases between the germline ends. There are 16 residues in the CDR3. CDR3 in DNA: TGTGCCAGCAGCGGTGGCCCGGAGTTCGGCAATCAGCCCCAGCATTTT. It encodes CASSGGPEFGNQPQHF.

The J gene is TRBJ2-1, the V gene TRBV19; D ambiguous. The CDR3 has 12 residues. Germline CDR1 is LNHDA and CDR2 is SQIVND (reference sequence). Trimming took off 2 bases at V and 6 bases at J, with 5 bases between the two ends. In nucleotides, the CDR3 is TGTGCCAGTAGTATACAGGTCAATGAGCAGTTCTTC. It encodes CASSIQVNEQFF. Using reference TRBV19 and TRBJ2-1 for the parts outside the CDR3, the full variable domain is DGGITQSPKYLFRKEGQNVTLSCEQNLNHDAMYWYRQDPGQGLRLIYYSQIVNDFQKGDIAEGYSVSREKKESFPLTVTSAQKNPTAFYLCASSIQVNEQFFGPGTRLTVL.

The chain links TRBV30 to TRBJ2-1; D may be TRBD2 (5 bases). This CDR3 contains 14 residues. Looked up from germline, CDR1 is GTSNPN and CDR2 is SVGIG (reference sequence). Trimming removed 0 bases at V and 4 bases at J, with 10 bases between. CDR3 protein: CAWSVNRGYNEQFF. CDR3 nucleotide sequence: TGTGCCTGGAGTGTAAATCGGGGATACAATGAGCAGTTCTTC.

This clone has just one count. The chain links TRBV7-6 to TRBJ1-2; 7 positions agree with TRBD1. Per germline, CDR1 SGHVS and CDR2 FNYEAQ. Losses at the gene ends were 1 base for V and 6 bases for J; bases not matched to a gene: 8. This CDR3 spans 15 amino acids. The CDR3 loop reads CASSLGPGGQDGYTF. CDR3 sequence (DNA): TGTGCCAGCAGCTTAGGGCCAGGGGGGCAGGATGGCTACACCTTC.

This clone was picked up a small number of times. This chain connects TRBV5-4 to TRBJ2-3; D is possibly TRBD1 (6 bases). Germline V lookup: CDR1 SGHNT, CDR2 YYREEE (reference sequence). The germline V and J ends were trimmed by 4 bases and 1 base, with 16 bases remaining between them. This CDR3 is built from 16 residues. This CDR3 is CASSVGTGLGTDTQYF. In DNA form, the CDR3 reads TGTGCCAGCAGCGTAGGAACAGGGCTGGGCACAGATACGCAGTATTTT.